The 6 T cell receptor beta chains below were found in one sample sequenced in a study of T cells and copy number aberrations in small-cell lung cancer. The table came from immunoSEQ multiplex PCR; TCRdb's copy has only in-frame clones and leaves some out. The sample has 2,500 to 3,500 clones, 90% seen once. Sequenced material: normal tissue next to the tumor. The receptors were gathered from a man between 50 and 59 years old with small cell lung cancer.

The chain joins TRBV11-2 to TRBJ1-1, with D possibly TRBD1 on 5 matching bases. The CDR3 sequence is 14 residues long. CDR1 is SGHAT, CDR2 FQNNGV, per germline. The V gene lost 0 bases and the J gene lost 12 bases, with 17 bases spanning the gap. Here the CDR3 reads CASSLDLRGGATFF. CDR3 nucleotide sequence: TGTGCCAGCAGCTTAGATCTGAGAGGAGGGGCGACTTTCTTT.

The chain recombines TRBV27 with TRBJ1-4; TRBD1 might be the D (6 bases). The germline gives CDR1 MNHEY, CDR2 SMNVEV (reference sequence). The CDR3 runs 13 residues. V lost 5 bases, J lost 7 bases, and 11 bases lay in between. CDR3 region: CASSNRAFEKLFF. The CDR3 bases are TGTGCCAGCAGTAACAGGGCTTTTGAAAAACTGTTTTTT. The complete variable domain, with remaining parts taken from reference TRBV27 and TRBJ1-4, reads EAQVTQNPRYLITVTGKKLTVTCSQNMNHEYMSWYRQDPGLGLRQIYYSMNVEVTDKGDVPEGYKVSRKEKRNFPLILESPSPNQTSLYFCASSNRAFEKLFFGSGTQLSVL.

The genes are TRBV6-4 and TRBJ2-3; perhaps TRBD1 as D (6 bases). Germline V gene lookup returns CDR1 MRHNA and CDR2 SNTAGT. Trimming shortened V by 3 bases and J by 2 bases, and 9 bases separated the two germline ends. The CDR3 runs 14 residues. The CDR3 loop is CASSEGQTTDTQYF. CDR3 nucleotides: TGTGCCAGCAGTGAGGGACAAACCACAGATACGCAGTATTTT.

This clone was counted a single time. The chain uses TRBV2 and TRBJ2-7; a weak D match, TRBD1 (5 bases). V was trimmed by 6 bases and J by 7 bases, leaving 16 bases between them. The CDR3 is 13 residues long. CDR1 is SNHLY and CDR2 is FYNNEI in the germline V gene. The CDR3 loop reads CASRMDTSWEQYF. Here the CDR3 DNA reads TGTGCCAGCAGGATGGACACCAGTTGGGAGCAGTACTTC.

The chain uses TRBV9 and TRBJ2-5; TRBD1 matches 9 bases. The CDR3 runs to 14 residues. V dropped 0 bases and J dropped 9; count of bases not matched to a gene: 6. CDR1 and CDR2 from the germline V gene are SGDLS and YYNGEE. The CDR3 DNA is TGTGCCAGCAGCGTAGCCGGACAGGGGAGGTCCCAGTACTTC. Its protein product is CASSVAGQGRSQYF.

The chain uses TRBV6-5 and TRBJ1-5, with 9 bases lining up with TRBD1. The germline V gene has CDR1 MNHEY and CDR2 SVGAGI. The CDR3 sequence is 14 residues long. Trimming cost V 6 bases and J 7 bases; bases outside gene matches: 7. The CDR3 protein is CASRRTGEGQPQHF. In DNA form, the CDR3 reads TGTGCCAGCAGACGGACAGGGGAGGGGCAGCCCCAGCATTTT.